The 2 T cell receptor beta chains reported below all come from one sample, sequenced in a study of identical twins. MiXCR, run by TCRdb on the 5' RACE reads, gives a single entry per CDR3 protein. Here the sample spans roughly 700,000 distinct CDR3 sequences, 8.5% to 9% being singletons. The data were also submitted as part of a second study, on yellow fever vaccine responses in identical twins.

Sequencing was performed on PBMCs. These receptors came from a woman aged 18-29 years in good health.

This clonotype has more than one count but fewer than ten. The chain combines TRBV6-2 or TRBV6-3 with TRBJ2-7, with D possibly matching TRBD1 (6 bases). Germline CDR1 reads MNHEY; CDR2 reads SVGEGT. The V end lost 7 bases, the J end lost 3 bases, and 13 bases lay between the germline ends. The CDR3 has 13 amino acids. The CDR3 sequence: CASMGDTYYEQYF. CDR3 in DNA: TGTGCCAGCATGGGGGACACCTACTACGAGCAGTACTTC.

This clonotype showed up just a few times. This rearrangement joins TRBV6-5 to TRBJ2-1, with TRBD2 matching 7 bases. V lost 2 bases, J lost 2 bases, and 3 bases stayed unmatched. Germline V gene sequence: CDR1 MNHEY, CDR2 SVGAGI. This CDR3 is 15 amino acids long. This chain's CDR3 is CASSYSGEAYNEQFF. The CDR3 nucleotides are TGTGCCAGCAGTTACAGCGGGGAGGCCTACAATGAGCAGTTCTTC.